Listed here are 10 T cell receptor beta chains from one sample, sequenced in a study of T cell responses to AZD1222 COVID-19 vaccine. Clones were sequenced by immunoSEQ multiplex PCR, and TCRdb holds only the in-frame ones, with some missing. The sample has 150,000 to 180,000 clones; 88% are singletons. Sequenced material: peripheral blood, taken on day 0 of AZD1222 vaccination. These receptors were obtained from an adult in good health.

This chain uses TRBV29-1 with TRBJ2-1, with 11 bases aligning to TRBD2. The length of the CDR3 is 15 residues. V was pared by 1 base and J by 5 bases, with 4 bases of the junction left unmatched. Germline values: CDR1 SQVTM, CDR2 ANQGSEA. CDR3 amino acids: CSVEVLAGAHNEQFF. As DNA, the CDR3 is TGCAGCGTTGAAGTACTAGCGGGGGCTCACAATGAGCAGTTCTTC.

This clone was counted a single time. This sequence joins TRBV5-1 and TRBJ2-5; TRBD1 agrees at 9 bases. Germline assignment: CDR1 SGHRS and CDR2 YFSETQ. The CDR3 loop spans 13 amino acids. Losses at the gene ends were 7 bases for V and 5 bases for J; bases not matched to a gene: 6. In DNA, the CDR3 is TGCGCCAGCGCGGGACAGGGCCTTGAGACCCAGTACTTC. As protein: CASAGQGLETQYF.

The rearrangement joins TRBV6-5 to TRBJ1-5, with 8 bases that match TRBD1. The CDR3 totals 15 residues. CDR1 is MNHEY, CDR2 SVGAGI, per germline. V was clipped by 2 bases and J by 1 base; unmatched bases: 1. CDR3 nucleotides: TGTGCCAGCAGTTACAACAGGGGGAGCAATCAGCCCCAGCATTTT. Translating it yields CASSYNRGSNQPQHF.

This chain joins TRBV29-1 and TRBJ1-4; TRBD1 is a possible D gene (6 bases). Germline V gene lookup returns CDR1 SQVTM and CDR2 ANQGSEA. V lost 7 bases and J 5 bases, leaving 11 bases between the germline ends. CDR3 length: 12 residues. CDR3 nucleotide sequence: TGCAGCGCCGGCACAGGGAATGAAAAACTGTTTTTT. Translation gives CSAGTGNEKLFF.

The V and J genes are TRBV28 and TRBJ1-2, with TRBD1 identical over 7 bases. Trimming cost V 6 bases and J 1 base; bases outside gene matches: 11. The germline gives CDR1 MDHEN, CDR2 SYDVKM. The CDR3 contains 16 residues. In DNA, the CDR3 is TGTGCCAGCAGCTCCTTCGGGACAGAATTTAACTATGGCTACACCTTC. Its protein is CASSSFGTEFNYGYTF.

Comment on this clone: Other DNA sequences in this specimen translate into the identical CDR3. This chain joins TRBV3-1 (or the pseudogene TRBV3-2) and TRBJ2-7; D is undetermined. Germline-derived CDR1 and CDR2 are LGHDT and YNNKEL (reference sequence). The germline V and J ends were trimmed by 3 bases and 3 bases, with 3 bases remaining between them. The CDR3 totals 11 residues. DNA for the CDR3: TGTGCCAGCAGCCAGGGCTACGAGCAGTACTTC. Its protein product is CASSQGYEQYF.

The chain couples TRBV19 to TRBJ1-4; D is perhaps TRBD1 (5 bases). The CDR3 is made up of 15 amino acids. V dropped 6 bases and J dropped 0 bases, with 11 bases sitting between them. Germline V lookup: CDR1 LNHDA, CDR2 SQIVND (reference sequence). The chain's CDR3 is CASRAAGSTNEKLFF. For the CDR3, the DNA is TGTGCCAGTAGAGCCGCAGGGTCAACTAATGAAAAACTGTTTTTT.

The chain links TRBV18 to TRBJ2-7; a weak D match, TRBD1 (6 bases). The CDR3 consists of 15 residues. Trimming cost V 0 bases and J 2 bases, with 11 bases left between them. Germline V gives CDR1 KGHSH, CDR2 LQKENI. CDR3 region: CASSPPVQGAYEQYF. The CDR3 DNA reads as TGTGCCAGCTCACCACCGGTACAGGGAGCCTACGAGCAGTACTTC.

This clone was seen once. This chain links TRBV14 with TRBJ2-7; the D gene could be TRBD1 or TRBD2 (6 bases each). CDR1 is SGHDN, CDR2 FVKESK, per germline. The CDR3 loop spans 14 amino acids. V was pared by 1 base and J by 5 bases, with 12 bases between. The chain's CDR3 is CASSQVRGRNEQYF. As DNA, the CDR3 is TGTGCCAGCAGCCAAGTGAGGGGGAGGAACGAGCAGTACTTC.

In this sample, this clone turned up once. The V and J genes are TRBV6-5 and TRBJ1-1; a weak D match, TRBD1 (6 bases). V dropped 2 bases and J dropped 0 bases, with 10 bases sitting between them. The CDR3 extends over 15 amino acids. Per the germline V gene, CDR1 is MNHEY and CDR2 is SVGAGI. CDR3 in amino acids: CASSYINRVNTEAFF. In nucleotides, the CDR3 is TGTGCCAGCAGTTACATCAACAGGGTGAACACTGAAGCTTTCTTT.